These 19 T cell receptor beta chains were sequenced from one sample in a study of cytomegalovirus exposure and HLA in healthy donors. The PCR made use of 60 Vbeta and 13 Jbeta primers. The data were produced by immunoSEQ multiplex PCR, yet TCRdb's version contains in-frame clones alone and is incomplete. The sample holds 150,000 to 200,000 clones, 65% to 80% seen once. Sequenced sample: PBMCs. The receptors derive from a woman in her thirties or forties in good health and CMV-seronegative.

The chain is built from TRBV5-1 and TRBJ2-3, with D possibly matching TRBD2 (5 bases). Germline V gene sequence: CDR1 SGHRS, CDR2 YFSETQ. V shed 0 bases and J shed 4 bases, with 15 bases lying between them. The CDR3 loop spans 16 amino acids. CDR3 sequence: CASSLGGSNRADTQYF. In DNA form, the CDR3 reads TGCGCCAGCAGCTTGGGAGGGTCAAACCGGGCAGATACGCAGTATTTT.

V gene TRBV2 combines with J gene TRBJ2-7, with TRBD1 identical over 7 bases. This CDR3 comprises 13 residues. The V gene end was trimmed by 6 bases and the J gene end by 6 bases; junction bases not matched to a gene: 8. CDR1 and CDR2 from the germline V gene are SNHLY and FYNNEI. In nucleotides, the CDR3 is TGTGCCAGCAGGGGCCCTGGGACAGCCGAGCAGTACGTC. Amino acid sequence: CASRGPGTAEQYV.

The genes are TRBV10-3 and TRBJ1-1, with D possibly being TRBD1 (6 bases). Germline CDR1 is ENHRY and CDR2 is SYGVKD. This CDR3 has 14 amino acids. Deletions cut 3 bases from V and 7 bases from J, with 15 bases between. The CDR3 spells CAISDTGRTGEAFF. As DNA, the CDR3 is TGTGCCATCAGTGATACAGGGAGAACAGGTGAAGCTTTCTTT.

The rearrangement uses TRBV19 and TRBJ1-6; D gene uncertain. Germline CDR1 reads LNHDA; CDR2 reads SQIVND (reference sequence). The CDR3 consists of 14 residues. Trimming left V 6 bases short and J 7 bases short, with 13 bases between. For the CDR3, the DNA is TGTGCCAGTAGCCGAAAGGGAGGCAATTCACCCCTCCACTTT. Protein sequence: CASSRKGGNSPLHF.

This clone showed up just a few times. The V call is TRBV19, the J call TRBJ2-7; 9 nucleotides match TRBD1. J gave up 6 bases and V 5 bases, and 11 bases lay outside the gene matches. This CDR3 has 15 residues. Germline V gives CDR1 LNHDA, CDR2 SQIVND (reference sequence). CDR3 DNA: TGTGCCAGTAGTTCCTCCTCCGGGACAGGGTTCGAGCAGTACTTC. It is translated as CASSSSSGTGFEQYF.

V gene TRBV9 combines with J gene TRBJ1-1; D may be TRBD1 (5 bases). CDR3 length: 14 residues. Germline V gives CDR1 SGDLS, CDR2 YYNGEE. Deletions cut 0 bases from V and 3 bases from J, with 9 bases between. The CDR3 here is CASSVGSRDTEAFF. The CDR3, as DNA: TGTGCCAGCAGCGTAGGATCCAGGGACACTGAAGCTTTCTTT.

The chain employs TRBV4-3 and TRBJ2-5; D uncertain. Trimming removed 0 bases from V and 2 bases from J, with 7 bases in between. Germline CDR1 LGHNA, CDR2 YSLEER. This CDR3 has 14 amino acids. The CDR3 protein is CASSQDWRQETQYF. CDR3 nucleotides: TGCGCCAGCAGCCAAGATTGGAGACAAGAGACCCAGTACTTC.

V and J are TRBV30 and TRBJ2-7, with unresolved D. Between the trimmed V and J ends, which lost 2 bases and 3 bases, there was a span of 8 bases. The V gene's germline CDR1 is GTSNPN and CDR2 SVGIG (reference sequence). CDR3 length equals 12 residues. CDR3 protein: CAWSSTYYEQYF. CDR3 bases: TGTGCCTGGAGTTCCACTTACTACGAGCAGTACTTC.

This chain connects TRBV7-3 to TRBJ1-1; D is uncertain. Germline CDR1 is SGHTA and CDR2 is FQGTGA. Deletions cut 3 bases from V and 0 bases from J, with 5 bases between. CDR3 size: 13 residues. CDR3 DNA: TGTGCCAGCAGCTTGTGGCTGAACACTGAAGCTTTCTTT. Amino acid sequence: CASSLWLNTEAFF.

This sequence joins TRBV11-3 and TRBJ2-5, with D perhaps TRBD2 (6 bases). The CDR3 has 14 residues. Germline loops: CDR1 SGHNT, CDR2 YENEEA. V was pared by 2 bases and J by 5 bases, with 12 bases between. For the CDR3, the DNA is TGTGCCAGCAGCTTAAATCACGGGAGTGAGACCCAGTACTTC. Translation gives CASSLNHGSETQYF.

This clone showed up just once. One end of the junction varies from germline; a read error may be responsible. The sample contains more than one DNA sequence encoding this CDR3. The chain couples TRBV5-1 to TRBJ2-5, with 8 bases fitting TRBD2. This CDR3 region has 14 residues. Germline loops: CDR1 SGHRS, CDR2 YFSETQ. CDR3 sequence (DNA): TGCGCCAGCAGCCGAGCGGGAGTGGATGAGACTCAGTACTTC. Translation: CASSRAGVDETQYF.

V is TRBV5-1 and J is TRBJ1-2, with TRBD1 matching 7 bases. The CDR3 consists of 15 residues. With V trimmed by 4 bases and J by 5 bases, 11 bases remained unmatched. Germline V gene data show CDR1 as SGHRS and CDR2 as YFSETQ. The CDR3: CASSRDQGGDYGYTF. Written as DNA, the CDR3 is TGCGCCAGCAGCAGAGATCAGGGGGGCGATTATGGCTACACCTTC.

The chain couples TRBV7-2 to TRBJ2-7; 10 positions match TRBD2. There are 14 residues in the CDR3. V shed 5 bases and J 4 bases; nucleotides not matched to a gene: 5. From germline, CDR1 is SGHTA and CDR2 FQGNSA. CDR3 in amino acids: CASSVSSGRYEQYF. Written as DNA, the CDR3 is TGTGCCAGCAGCGTCAGTAGCGGGAGGTACGAGCAGTACTTC.

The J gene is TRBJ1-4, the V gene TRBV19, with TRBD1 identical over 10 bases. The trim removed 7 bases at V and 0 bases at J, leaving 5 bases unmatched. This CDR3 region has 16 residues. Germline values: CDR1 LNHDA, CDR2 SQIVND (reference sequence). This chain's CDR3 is CASTVDRGATNEKLFF. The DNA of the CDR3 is TGTGCCAGTACCGTGGACAGGGGGGCAACTAATGAAAAACTGTTTTTT.

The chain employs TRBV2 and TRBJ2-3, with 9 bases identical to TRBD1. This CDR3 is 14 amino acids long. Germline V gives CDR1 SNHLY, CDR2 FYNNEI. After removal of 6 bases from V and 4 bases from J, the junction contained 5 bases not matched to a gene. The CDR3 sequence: CASRIGQGPDTQYF. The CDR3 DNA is TGTGCCAGCAGGATCGGACAGGGGCCAGATACGCAGTATTTT.

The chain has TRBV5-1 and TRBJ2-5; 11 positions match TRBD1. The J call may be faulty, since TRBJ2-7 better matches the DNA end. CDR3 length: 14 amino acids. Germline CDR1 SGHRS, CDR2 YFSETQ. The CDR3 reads CASSGQGASYEQYF. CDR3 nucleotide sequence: TGCGCCAGCAGTGGACAGGGGGCGTCCTACGAGCAGTACTTC.

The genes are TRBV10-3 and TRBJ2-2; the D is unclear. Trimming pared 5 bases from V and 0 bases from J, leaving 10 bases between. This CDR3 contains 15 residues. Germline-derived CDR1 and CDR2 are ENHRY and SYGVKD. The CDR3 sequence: CAISPGVTNTGELFF. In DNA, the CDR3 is TGTGCCATCAGTCCAGGCGTCACGAACACCGGGGAGCTGTTTTTT.

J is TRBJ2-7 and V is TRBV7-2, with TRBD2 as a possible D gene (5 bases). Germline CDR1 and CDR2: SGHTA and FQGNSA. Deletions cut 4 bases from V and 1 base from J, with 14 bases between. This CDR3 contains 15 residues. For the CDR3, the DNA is TGTGCCAGCAGCTACGGGGTAACCCATTCCTACGAGCAGTACTTC. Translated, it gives CASSYGVTHSYEQYF.

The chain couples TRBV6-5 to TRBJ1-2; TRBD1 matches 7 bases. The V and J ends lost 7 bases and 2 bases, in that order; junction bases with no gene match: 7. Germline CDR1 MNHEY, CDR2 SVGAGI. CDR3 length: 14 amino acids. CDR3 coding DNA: TGTGCCAGCACCCGGGGCAGGGGGAACTATGGCTACACCTTC. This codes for CASTRGRGNYGYTF.